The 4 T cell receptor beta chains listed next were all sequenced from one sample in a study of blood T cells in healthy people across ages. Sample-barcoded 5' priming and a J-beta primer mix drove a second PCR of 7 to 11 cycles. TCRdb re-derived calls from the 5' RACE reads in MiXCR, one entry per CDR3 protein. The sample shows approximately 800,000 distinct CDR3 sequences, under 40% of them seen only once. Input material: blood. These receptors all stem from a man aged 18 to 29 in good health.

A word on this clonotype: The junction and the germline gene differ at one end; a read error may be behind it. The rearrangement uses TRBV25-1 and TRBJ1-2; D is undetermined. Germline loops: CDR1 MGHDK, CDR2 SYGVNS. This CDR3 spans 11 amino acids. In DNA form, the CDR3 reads TGTACCAGCAGTGAAGGACGGACTTACACCTTC. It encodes CTSSEGRTYTF.

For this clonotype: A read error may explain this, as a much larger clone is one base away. This CDR3 reads CAIGRGDPSIDTQYF. The CDR3 nucleotides are TGTGCCATCGGTCGAGGGGATCCCTCTATAGATACGCAGTATTTT. The V gene is TRBV10-3, the J gene TRBJ2-3, with D perhaps being TRBD1 or TRBD2 (5 bases each). V was trimmed by 8 bases and J by 5 bases, leaving 20 bases between them. The CDR3 is made up of 15 amino acids. Germline loops: CDR1 ENHRY, CDR2 SYGVKD.

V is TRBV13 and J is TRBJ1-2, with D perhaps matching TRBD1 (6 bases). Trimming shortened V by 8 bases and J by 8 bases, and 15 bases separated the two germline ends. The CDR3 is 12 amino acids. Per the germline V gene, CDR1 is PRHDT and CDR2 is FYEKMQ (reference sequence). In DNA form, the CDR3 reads TGTGCCAGCTATACGGGGGCGGAAGGCTACACCTTC. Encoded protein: CASYTGAEGYTF.

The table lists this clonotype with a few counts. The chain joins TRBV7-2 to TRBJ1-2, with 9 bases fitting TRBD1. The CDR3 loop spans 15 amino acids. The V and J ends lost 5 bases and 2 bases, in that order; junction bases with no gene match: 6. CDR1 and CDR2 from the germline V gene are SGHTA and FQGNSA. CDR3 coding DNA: TGTGCCAGCAGCACCACAGGGGGCCGGAACTATGGCTACACCTTC. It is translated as CASSTTGGRNYGYTF.